This entry features one T cell receptor (beta chain) sequence. These data come from a study of blood T cells in healthy people across ages. Using a J-beta primer mix together with a sample-barcoded 5' primer, a second PCR was run for roughly 7 to 11 cycles. In TCRdb, the 5' RACE reads were re-called with MiXCR into one record per CDR3 protein. Among hundreds of thousands of distinct CDR3 sequences, around 54% were seen once, and the ten largest hold about two fifths. The sample comprised blood. The sequence was collected from a man aged 55 to 70 in good health.

The CDR3 sequence is CASRPADPQETQYF. CDR3 nucleotide sequence: TGCGCCAGCAGGCCTGCCGACCCGCAAGAGACCCAGTACTTC. The rearrangement links TRBV5-1 to TRBJ2-5; D not certain. Germline-derived CDR1 and CDR2 are SGHRS and YFSETQ. Trimming cost V 5 bases and J 2 bases, with 13 bases left between them. CDR3 length: 14 amino acids.